Listed here are 16 T cell receptor beta chains from one sample, sequenced in a study of vaccination effects on CD4 cells after COVID-19. These TCRs are of unknown antigen specificity. Antigen-specific CD4+ T cells were first expanded with viral peptide pools by the ViraFEST assay and only then sequenced. The authors isolated CD4+ T cells after around 10 days of culture. All study participants received two doses of BNT162b2 or mRNA-1273 vaccine. Assay used: immunoSEQ multiplex PCR; TCRdb lists only in-frame clones, some missing. The table lists roughly 30,000 clones, approximately 71% of them singletons, with around 9% in the top ten. Sequencing was performed on CD4+ T cells from PBMCs cultured with HCoV-NL63 spike peptides, taken after COVID-19 vaccination. The receptors here all came from a human donor who received a COVID-19 vaccine.

This sequence joins TRBV11-2 and TRBJ2-7; D might be TRBD2 (6 bases). V lost 5 bases and J 0 bases, leaving 17 bases between the germline ends. Per germline, CDR1 SGHAT and CDR2 FQNNGV. The CDR3 is 16 residues long. DNA for the CDR3: TGTGCCAGCAGCCGAAGCCGGGACTCAAGCTCCTACGAGCAGTACTTC. As protein: CASSRSRDSSSYEQYF.

This sequence joins TRBV10-3 and TRBJ1-4, with D unclear. The CDR3 is made up of 15 amino acids. Germline V gene lookup returns CDR1 ENHRY and CDR2 SYGVKD. Trimming pared 1 base from V and 6 bases from J, leaving 12 bases between. This chain's CDR3 is CAISEYSGRDEKLFF. The CDR3 nucleotides are TGTGCCATCAGTGAGTACAGCGGGAGGGATGAAAAACTGTTTTTT.

The J gene is TRBJ2-5, the V gene TRBV5-4; D is unclear. The CDR3 spans 13 residues. V was clipped by 0 bases and J by 5 bases, with 8 bases between them. Germline CDR1 SGHNT, CDR2 YYREEE (reference sequence). CDR3 amino acids: CASSLGAKETQYF. The DNA for the CDR3 is TGTGCCAGCAGCTTGGGGGCAAAGGAGACCCAGTACTTC.

The chain combines TRBV2 with TRBJ1-6, with TRBD1 matching over 8 bases. This CDR3 has 15 residues. Germline CDR1 is SNHLY and CDR2 is FYNNEI. The V and J ends lost 8 bases and 7 bases, in that order; junction bases with no gene match: 10. The CDR3, as DNA: TGTGCCAGCTCTTCTGGACAGGGAGGGAATTCACCCCTCCACTTT. Encoded protein: CASSSGQGGNSPLHF. Looking up the rest from reference TRBV2 and TRBJ1-6 gives the full variable domain: EPEVTQTPSHQVTQMGQEVILRCVPISNHLYFYWYRQILGQKVEFLVSFYNNEISEKSEIFDDQFSVERPDGSNFTLKIRSTKLEDSAMYFCASSSGQGGNSPLHFGNGTRLTVT.

This chain connects TRBV4-1 to TRBJ1-2, with TRBD1 identical over 7 bases. The CDR3 extends over 15 amino acids. Trimming removed 1 base from V and 4 bases from J; junction bases left unmatched: 6. Germline V gene sequence: CDR1 MGHRA, CDR2 YSYEKL. CDR3 DNA sequence: TGCGCCAGCAGCCAAGGACAGGGAGCTTTCTATGGCTACACCTTC. Its protein is CASSQGQGAFYGYTF.

The V and J genes are TRBV2 and TRBJ1-5; 7 positions match TRBD1. CDR1 SNHLY and CDR2 FYNNEI come from the germline V gene. CDR3 size: 13 residues. The V segment lost 8 bases and the J segment 5 bases; nucleotides outside the gene matches: 6. In DNA, the CDR3 is TGTGCCAGCGCGACAGGGAGGGATCAGCCCCAGCATTTT. It translates to CASATGRDQPQHF.

The rearrangement links TRBV10-1 to TRBJ2-1, with TRBD2 identical over 9 bases. Germline V CDR1 and CDR2: WNHNN, SYGVQD (reference sequence). CDR3 length equals 15 residues. The J segment lost 8 bases and the V segment lost 1 base, leaving 6 bases of the junction unmatched. In nucleotides, the CDR3 is TGCGCCAGCAGTGAGTTTGTAGCGGGGGAAGATGAGCAGTTCTTC. Encoded protein: CASSEFVAGEDEQFF.

The V and J genes are TRBV10-1 and TRBJ2-7; the D is unclear. Germline CDR1 WNHNN, CDR2 SYGVQD (reference sequence). Trimming left V 3 bases short and J 7 bases short, with 16 bases between. CDR3 size: 14 residues. Written as DNA, the CDR3 is TGCGCCAGCAGTGACGGATTACACCCTAGAGAGCAGTACTTC. It is translated as CASSDGLHPREQYF.

The chain joins TRBV3-1 (or the pseudogene TRBV3-2) to TRBJ1-2, with 8 bases identical to TRBD1. Trimming cost V 2 bases and J 0 bases; bases outside gene matches: 8. The germline V gene has CDR1 LGHDT and CDR2 YNNKEL (reference sequence). The CDR3 covers 17 residues. The CDR3 nucleotides read TGTGCCAGCAGCCAATGGGACAGGCCCCAATCTAACTATGGCTACACCTTC. Protein sequence: CASSQWDRPQSNYGYTF.

CDR3 sequence: CASSYAYEQYF. CDR3 in DNA: TGCGCCAGCAGCTATGCCTACGAGCAGTACTTC. The chain is built from TRBV5-1 and TRBJ2-7; D is unresolved. V was cut by 3 bases and J by 2 bases, with 3 bases left in between. The CDR3 has 11 residues. Germline lookup yields CDR1 SGHRS and CDR2 YFSETQ.

The sample holds a few counts of this clone. The V gene is TRBV28, the J gene TRBJ2-2; no clear D. Germline CDR1 and CDR2: MDHEN and SYDVKM. V shed 7 bases and J shed 1 base, with 7 bases lying between them. CDR3 length: 13 residues. The CDR3 nucleotides are TGTGCCAGCATAGCAGAGAACACCGGGGAGCTGTTTTTT. It translates to CASIAENTGELFF.

V is TRBV6-4 and J is TRBJ1-4, with unresolved D. The germline CDR1 and CDR2 sequences are MRHNA and SNTAGT. There are 14 residues in the CDR3. The ends were cut back, 4 bases at V and 0 bases at J, with 6 bases in the middle. CDR3 DNA: TGTGCCAGCAGTGCGGACTCAACTAATGAAAAACTGTTTTTT. It yields the protein CASSADSTNEKLFF.

The chain recombines TRBV21-1 with TRBJ2-6; the DNA was not compared with TRBD1, the D call given in the table. TRBV21-1 is flagged as a pseudogene. This CDR3 spans 17 amino acids. The CDR3 region is CASSKRTGCSGANVLTF. The CDR3 coding sequence is TGTGCCAGCAGCAAAAGGACAGGCTGCTCTGGGGCCAACGTCCTGACTTTC.

The CDR3: CVSRGTSTDTQYF. DNA of the CDR3: TGCGTATCTCGGGGGACCAGCACAGATACGCAGTATTTT. The chain couples TRBV5-1 to TRBJ2-3, with D maybe TRBD2 (6 bases). The CDR3 spans 13 residues. From germline, CDR1 is SGHRS and CDR2 YFSETQ.

This sequence joins TRBV7-9 and TRBJ1-5, with D possibly TRBD1 on 5 matching bases. The germline gives CDR1 SEHNR, CDR2 FQNEAQ (reference sequence). CDR3 length: 15 amino acids. V dropped 1 base and J dropped 3 bases, with 10 bases sitting between them. CDR3 nucleotides: TGTGCCAGCAGCTTAGGAGGGGTCGACAATCAGCCCCAGCATTTT. Translating gives CASSLGGVDNQPQHF.

The V call is TRBV7-2, the J call TRBJ2-3; D possibly corresponds to TRBD1 (6 bases). The V end was cut by 5 bases, the J end by 4 bases, with 10 bases between. The germline V gene has CDR1 SGHTA and CDR2 FQGNSA. CDR3 length: 13 amino acids. Here the CDR3 reads CASSRNRADTQYF. The CDR3 DNA is TGTGCCAGCAGCCGTAACAGGGCAGATACGCAGTATTTT.